This T cell receptor (beta chain) was observed in a study of cytotoxic CD8 clonotypes in ibrutinib-treated CLL. The CDR3 has 14 amino acids. Trimming removed 7 bases from V and 7 bases from J, with 22 bases in between. The germline CDR1 and CDR2 sequences are GTSNPN and SVGIG (reference sequence). Whole-study results and caveats: Clonality rose at ibrutinib response, held steady in sustained remission, and fell toward baseline at progression.

As concerns this clone: Its antigen is currently unknown.

Deep sequencing aimed at 1 in 200,000 to 1 in 1 million T cells' resolution. Sequencing used immunoSEQ multiplex PCR; TCRdb keeps in-frame clones, though not all of them. Of over 70,000 clones in the sample, 86% were seen once. The specimen comprised PBMCs, sampled before ibrutinib treatment. V and J are TRBV30 and TRBJ1-2; no clear D. This TCR was sampled from a human donor with chronic lymphocytic leukemia. CDR3 region: CAFLYGPKGPGYTF. CDR3 sequence (DNA): TGTGCCTTTCTTTATGGCCCCAAGGGCCCTGGCTACACCTTC.